The clone carrying this T cell receptor (beta chain) was found a few times. The second PCR ran roughly 6 to 11 cycles with a sample-barcoded 5' primer and J-beta primers. Each of the samples gave a minimum of 2.5 million paired-end reads that contained CDR3. TCRdb ran MiXCR on the 5' RACE reads and lists one entry per CDR3 protein. The table shows more than 1 million distinct CDR3 sequences, with more than 40% occurring only once. This specimen belongs to a study of blood T cells in healthy people across ages. The germline CDR1 and CDR2 sequences are SQVTM and ANQGSEA. V was shortened by 6 bases and J by 0 bases, with 16 bases between the two germline ends. This CDR3 is built from 15 residues.

The source material was blood. The clonotype originates from an older woman in good health. V gene TRBV29-1 combines with J gene TRBJ2-3, with D tentatively TRBD2 (5 bases). The CDR3 is CSVQGLVSSTDTQYF. The CDR3 DNA reads TGCAGCGTCCAAGGACTCGTATCTAGCACAGATACGCAGTATTTT.